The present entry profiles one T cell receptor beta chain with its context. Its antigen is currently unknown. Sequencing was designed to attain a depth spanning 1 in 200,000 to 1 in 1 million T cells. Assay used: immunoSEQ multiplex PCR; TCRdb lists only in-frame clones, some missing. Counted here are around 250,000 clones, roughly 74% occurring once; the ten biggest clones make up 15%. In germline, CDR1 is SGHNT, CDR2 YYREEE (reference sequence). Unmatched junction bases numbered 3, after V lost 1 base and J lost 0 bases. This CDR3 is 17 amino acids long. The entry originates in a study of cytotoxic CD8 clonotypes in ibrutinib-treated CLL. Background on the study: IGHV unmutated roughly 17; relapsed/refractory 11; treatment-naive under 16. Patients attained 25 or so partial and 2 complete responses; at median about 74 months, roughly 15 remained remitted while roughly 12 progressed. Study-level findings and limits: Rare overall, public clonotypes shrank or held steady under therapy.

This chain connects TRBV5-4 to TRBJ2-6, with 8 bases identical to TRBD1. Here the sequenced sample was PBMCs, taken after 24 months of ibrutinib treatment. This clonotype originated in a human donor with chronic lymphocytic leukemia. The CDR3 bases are TGTGCCAGCAGCTTGATTACAGGGGGCTCTGGGGCCAACGTCCTGACTTTC. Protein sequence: CASSLITGGSGANVLTF.